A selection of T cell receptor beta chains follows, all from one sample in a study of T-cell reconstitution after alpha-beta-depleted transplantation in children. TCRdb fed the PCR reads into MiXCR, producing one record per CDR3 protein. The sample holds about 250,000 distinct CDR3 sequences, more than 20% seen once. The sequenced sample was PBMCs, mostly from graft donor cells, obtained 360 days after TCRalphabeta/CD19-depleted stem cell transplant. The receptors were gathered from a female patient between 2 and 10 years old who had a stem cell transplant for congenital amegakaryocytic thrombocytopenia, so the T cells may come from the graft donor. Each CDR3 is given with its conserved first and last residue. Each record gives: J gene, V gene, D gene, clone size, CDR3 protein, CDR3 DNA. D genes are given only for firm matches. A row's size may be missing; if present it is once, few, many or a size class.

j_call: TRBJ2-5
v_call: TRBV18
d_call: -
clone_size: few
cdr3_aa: CASSPPSQKETQYF
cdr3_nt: TGTGCCAGCTCACCACCGTCCCAGAAAGAGACCCAGTACTTC

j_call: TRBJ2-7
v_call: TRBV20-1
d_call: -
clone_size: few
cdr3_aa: CSARGPPPGSSYEQYF
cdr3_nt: TGCAGTGCTAGGGGCCCGCCTCCGGGTTCGTCCTACGAGCAGTACTTC

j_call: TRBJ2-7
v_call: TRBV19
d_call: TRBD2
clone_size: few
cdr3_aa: CASSPRLAGGYEQYF
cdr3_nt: TGTGCCAGTAGTCCAAGACTAGCGGGAGGCTACGAGCAGTACTTC

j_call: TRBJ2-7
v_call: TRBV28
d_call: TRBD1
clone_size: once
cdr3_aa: CASTTLDRGPAGSYEQYF
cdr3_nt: TGTGCCAGCACTACACTGGACAGGGGGCCGGCAGGATCCTACGAGCAGTACTTC

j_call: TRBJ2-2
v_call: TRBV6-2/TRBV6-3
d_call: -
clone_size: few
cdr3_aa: CASSSSGTYTGELFF
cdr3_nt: TGTGCCAGCAGTTCTTCAGGGACGTACACCGGGGAGCTGTTTTTT

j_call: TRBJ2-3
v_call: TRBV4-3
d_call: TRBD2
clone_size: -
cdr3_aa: CASSPTGTSGASTDTQYF
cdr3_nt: TGCGCCAGCAGCCCCACCGGGACTAGCGGAGCTAGCACAGATACGCAGTATTTT

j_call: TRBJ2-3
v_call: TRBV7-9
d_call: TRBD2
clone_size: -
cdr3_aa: CGSSLVVASGYTDTQYF
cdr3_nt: TGTGGCAGCAGCTTAGTTGTGGCTAGCGGGTACACAGATACGCAGTATTTT

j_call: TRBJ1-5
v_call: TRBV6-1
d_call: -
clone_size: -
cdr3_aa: CASSESRTQNQPQHF
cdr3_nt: TGTGCCAGCAGTGAATCTCGGACGCAAAATCAGCCCCAGCATTTT

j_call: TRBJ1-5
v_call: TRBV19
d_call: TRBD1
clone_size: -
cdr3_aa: CASSSAWRQGMKGEQPQHF
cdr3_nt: TGTGCCAGTAGTAGTGCCTGGAGACAGGGGATGAAAGGCGAACAGCCCCAGCATTTT

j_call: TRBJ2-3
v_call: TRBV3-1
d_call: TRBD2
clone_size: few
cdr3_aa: CASSRRLAGLADTQYF
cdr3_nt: TGTGCCAGCAGCCGACGACTAGCGGGGCTCGCAGATACGCAGTATTTT

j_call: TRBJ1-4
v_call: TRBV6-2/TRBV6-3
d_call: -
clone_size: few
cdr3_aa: CASSYRPKEEKLFF
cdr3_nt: TGTGCCAGCAGTTATCGGCCGAAGGAGGAAAAACTGTTTTTT

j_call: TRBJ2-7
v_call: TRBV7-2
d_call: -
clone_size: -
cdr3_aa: CASSPGLGGYEQYF
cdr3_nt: TGTGCCAGCAGCCCAGGGCTGGGCGGTTACGAGCAGTACTTC

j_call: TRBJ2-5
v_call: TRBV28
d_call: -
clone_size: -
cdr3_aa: CASSFSGAQETQYF
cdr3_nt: TGTGCCAGCAGTTTTTCAGGGGCCCAAGAGACCCAGTACTTC

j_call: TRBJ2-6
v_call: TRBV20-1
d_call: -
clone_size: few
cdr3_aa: CSARDLSASGANVLTF
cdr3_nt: TGCAGTGCTAGAGATCTATCGGCTTCTGGGGCCAACGTCCTGACTTTC

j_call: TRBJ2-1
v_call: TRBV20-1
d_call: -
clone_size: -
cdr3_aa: CSARDSFSYNEQFF
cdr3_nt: TGCAGTGCTAGGGACAGTTTCTCCTACAATGAGCAGTTCTTC

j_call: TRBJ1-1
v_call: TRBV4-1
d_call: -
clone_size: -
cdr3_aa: CASSQEGSTEAFF
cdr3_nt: TGCGCCAGCAGCCAAGAGGGTAGCACTGAAGCTTTCTTT

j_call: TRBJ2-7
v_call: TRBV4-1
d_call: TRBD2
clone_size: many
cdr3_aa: CASRQNPLAGVDEQYF
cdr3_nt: TGCGCCAGCAGACAAAACCCTTTAGCGGGAGTCGACGAGCAGTACTTC

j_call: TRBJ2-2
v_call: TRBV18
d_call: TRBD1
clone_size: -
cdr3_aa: CASSRPGTGIRNTGELFF
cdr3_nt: TGTGCCAGCTCACGTCCCGGGACAGGGATTCGCAACACCGGGGAGCTGTTTTTT

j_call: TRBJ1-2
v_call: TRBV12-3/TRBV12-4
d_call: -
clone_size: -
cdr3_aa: CASSPPNSRTNYGYTF
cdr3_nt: TGTGCCAGCAGCCCTCCTAACAGTAGAACTAACTATGGCTACACCTTC

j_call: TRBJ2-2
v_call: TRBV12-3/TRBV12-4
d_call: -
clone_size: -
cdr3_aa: CASSWAGTDTGELFF
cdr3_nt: TGTGCCAGCAGTTGGGCGGGGACCGACACCGGGGAGCTGTTTTTT

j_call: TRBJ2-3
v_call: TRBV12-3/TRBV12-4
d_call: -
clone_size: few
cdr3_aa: CASSSPSTPTYSHTDTQYF
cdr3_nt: TGTGCCAGCAGCTCTCCATCCACGCCCACGTACTCCCACACAGATACGCAGTATTTT

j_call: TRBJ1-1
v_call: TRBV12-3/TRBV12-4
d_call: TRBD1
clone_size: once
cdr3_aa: CASTPGTGPVMDTEAFF
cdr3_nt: TGTGCCAGCACCCCCGGGACAGGGCCGGTAATGGACACTGAAGCTTTCTTT

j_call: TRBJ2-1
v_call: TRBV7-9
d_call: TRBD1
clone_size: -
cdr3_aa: CASSFIKGQPNEQFF
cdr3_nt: TGTGCCAGCAGCTTTATCAAGGGACAGCCCAATGAGCAGTTCTTC

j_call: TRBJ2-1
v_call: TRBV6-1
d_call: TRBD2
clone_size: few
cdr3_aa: CASRPGLANNEQFF
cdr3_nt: TGTGCCAGTAGACCGGGACTAGCTAACAATGAGCAGTTCTTC

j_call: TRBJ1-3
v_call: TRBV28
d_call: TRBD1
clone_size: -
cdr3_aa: CASRGTVGGNTIYF
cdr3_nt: TGTGCCAGCAGGGGGACAGTCGGTGGAAACACCATATATTTT

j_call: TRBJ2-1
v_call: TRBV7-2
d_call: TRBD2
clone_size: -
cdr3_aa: CASSSGLAPSYNEQFF
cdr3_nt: TGTGCCAGCAGCTCTGGACTAGCCCCCTCCTACAATGAGCAGTTCTTC

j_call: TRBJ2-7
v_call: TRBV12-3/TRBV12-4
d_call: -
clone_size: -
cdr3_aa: CASAGFRGSYEQYF
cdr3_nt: TGTGCCAGCGCGGGTTTCAGGGGCTCCTACGAGCAGTACTTC

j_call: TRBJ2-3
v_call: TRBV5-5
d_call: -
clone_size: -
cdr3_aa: CASSFIVQGSDTQYF
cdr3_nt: TGTGCCAGCAGCTTTATCGTCCAGGGGTCAGATACGCAGTATTTT

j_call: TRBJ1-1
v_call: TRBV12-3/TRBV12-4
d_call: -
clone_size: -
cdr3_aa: CASSLSSRNTEAFF
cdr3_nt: TGTGCCAGCAGTTTATCATCCCGCAACACTGAAGCTTTCTTT

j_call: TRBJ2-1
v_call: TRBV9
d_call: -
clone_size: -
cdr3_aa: CASSVGGREGNEQFF
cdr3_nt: TGTGCCAGCAGCGTAGGGGGCAGGGAAGGCAATGAGCAGTTCTTC

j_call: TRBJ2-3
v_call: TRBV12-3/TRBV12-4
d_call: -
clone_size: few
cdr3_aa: CASSLAGPTDTQYF
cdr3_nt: TGTGCCAGCAGTTTGGCCGGGCCCACAGATACGCAGTATTTT

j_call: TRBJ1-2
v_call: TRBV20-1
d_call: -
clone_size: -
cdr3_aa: CSARDLGAGGYTF
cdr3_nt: TGCAGTGCTAGAGACTTGGGGGCGGGTGGCTACACCTTC

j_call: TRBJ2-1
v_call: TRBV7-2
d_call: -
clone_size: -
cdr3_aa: CASSGPGVSYNEQFF
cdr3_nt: TGTGCCAGCAGCGGACCAGGGGTCTCCTACAATGAGCAGTTCTTC

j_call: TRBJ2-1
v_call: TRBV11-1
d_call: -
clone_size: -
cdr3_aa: CASSLYGRGNEQFF
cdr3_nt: TGTGCCAGCAGCTTATACGGGAGAGGCAATGAGCAGTTCTTC

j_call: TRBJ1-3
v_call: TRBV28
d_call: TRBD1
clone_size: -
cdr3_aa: CASRIQGSHTIYF
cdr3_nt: TGTGCCAGCAGGATACAGGGGTCACACACCATATATTTT

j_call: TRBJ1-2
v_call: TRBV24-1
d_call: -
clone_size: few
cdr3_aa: CATSDFLNYGYTF
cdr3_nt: TGTGCCACCAGTGATTTCCTTAACTATGGCTACACCTTC

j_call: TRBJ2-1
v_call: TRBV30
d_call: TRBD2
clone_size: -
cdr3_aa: CAWKTSGEKYQFF
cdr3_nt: TGTGCCTGGAAGACTAGCGGGGAAAAATACCAGTTCTTC

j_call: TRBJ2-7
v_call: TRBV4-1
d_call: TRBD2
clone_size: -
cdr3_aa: CASSQWEGLALGEQYF
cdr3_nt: TGCGCCAGCAGCCAGTGGGAGGGGCTAGCGTTGGGCGAGCAGTACTTC

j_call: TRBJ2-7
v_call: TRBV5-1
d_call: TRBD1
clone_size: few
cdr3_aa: CASSTQGAGEQYF
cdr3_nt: TGCGCCAGCAGCACTCAGGGGGCGGGAGAGCAGTACTTC

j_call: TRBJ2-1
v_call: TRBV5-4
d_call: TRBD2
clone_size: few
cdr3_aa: CASSLGLAGVLSNEQFF
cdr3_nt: TGTGCCAGCAGCTTGGGGCTAGCGGGAGTTCTTAGCAATGAGCAGTTCTTC

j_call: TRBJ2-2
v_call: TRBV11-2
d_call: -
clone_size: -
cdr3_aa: CASSLLGYRLVTGELFF
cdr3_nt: TGTGCCAGCAGCTTATTGGGGTACCGGCTCGTCACCGGGGAGCTGTTTTTT

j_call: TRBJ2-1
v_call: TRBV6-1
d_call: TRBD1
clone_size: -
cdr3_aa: CASSKTGGWNEQFF
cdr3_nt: TGTGCCAGCAGCAAGACAGGGGGTTGGAATGAGCAGTTCTTC

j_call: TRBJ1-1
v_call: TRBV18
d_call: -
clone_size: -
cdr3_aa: CASSVQGNTEAFF
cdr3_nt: TGTGCCAGCTCGGTACAGGGGAACACTGAAGCTTTCTTT

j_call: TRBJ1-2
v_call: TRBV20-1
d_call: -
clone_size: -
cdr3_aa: CSASSIVSNYGYTF
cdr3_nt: TGCAGTGCTAGCAGTATAGTATCTAACTATGGCTACACCTTC

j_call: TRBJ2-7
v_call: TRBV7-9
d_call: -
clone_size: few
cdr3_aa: CASSRYREAYEQYF
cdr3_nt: TGTGCCAGCAGCCGTTACAGGGAGGCCTACGAGCAGTACTTC

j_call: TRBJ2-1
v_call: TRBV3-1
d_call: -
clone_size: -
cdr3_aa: CASSQDFGGLRYNEQFF
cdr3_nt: TGTGCCAGCAGCCAAGATTTTGGCGGGCTCCGGTACAATGAGCAGTTCTTC